The rows below give T cell receptor beta chains drawn from one sample of a study of vaccination and CD4 T cells after COVID-19. TCRdb re-derived calls from the PCR reads in MiXCR, one entry per CDR3 protein. The profile covers 14,000 or so distinct CDR3 sequences, with about 26% appearing a single time and less than 25% taken by the ten largest. These receptors' antigens are unknown. The sample was cultured CD4+ T cells from blood. Receptors originate from a human donor with COVID-19. Both conserved end residues are part of each CDR3. D genes are given only for firm matches. Clone size is not always given. Where it is, it says once, few, many or a class for expanded clones.

d_gene: NA
v_gene: TRBV14
j_gene: TRBJ1-6
abundance: NA
CDR3nt: TGTGCCAGCAGCCGAAGTGGGGGAGCCCGGGGCTCACCCCTCCACTTT
CDR3aa: CASSRSGGARGSPLHF

d_gene: NA
v_gene: TRBV6-2/TRBV6-3
j_gene: TRBJ1-4
abundance: few
CDR3nt: TGTGCCAGCAGGCAGGGGACTGCAACTAATGAAAAACTGTTTTTT
CDR3aa: CASRQGTATNEKLFF

d_gene: NA
v_gene: TRBV19
j_gene: TRBJ1-4
abundance: NA
CDR3nt: TGTGCCAGTAGGGCGGCACCAACTAATGAAAAACTGTTTTTT
CDR3aa: CASRAAPTNEKLFF

d_gene: NA
v_gene: TRBV12-3/TRBV12-4
j_gene: TRBJ1-2
abundance: few
CDR3nt: TGTGCCAGCAGCCGTCTCGACTATGGCTACACCTTC
CDR3aa: CASSRLDYGYTF

d_gene: NA
v_gene: TRBV7-9
j_gene: TRBJ2-7
abundance: few
CDR3nt: TGTGCCAGCAGTCCCACCGGGACTGCCTACGAGCAGTACTTC
CDR3aa: CASSPTGTAYEQYF

d_gene: NA
v_gene: TRBV7-9
j_gene: TRBJ1-6
abundance: NA
CDR3nt: TGTGCCAGCAGCTTAAAAGTTGGCCAGGGTGGGTCACCCCTCCACTTT
CDR3aa: CASSLKVGQGGSPLHF

d_gene: NA
v_gene: TRBV6-1
j_gene: TRBJ2-4
abundance: few
CDR3nt: TGTGCCAGCAAGGGGACGGGATATGAGGCCAAAAACATTCAGTACTTC
CDR3aa: CASKGTGYEAKNIQYF

d_gene: NA
v_gene: TRBV6-1
j_gene: TRBJ2-2
abundance: NA
CDR3nt: TGTGCCAGCAGGACCACGGGAACCGGGGAGCTGTTTTTT
CDR3aa: CASRTTGTGELFF

d_gene: NA
v_gene: TRBV2
j_gene: TRBJ1-2
abundance: few
CDR3nt: TGTGCCAGCAGTGAAAACACTTACTATGGCTACACCTTC
CDR3aa: CASSENTYYGYTF

d_gene: NA
v_gene: TRBV4-1
j_gene: TRBJ1-2
abundance: NA
CDR3nt: TGCGCCAGCAGCCCCGAGGAGGGCTCTAACTATGGCTACACCTTC
CDR3aa: CASSPEEGSNYGYTF